What follows are 18 T cell receptor beta chains derived from one specimen sequenced in a study of blood T cells in healthy people across ages. Using a J-beta primer mix together with a sample-barcoded 5' primer, a second PCR was run for roughly 7 to 12 cycles. TCRdb itself ran the 5' RACE reads through MiXCR, one entry per CDR3 protein. The sample records some 1,500,000 distinct CDR3 sequences, approximately 42% being singletons. Sequenced: blood. Every receptor here comes from a woman between 18 and 29 years old in good health.

The gene calls are TRBV20-1 and TRBJ1-5; a possible D gene is TRBD1 (6 bases). CDR3 length: 15 amino acids. Trimming stripped 3 bases from V and 2 bases from J, with 14 bases between. The V gene's germline CDR1 is DFQATT and CDR2 SNEGSKA (reference sequence). CDR3 nucleotide sequence: TGCAGTGCTAGCGTCAGGGGATTGGGCAATCAGCCCCAGCATTTT. This codes for CSASVRGLGNQPQHF.

On this clonotype itself: A read error may account for a junction end that differs from germline. The chain is built from TRBV6-6 and TRBJ1-2; D perhaps matches TRBD1 (5 bases). The germline CDR1 and CDR2 sequences are MNHNY and SVGAGI (reference sequence). The CDR3 sequence is 12 residues long. CDR3 in DNA: TGTACCAGCAGTTACCAAGGGGTGGGCTACACCTTC. This sequence encodes CTSSYQGVGYTF.

V is TRBV29-1 and J is TRBJ1-2; a possible D gene is TRBD1 (6 bases). This CDR3 is built from 12 residues. Per the germline V gene, CDR1 is SQVTM and CDR2 is ANQGSEA. Trimming cost V 7 bases and J 6 bases, with 15 bases left between them. The CDR3 is CSDNRVWDGYTF. CDR3 bases: TGCAGCGATAACAGGGTTTGGGATGGCTACACCTTC.

The V gene is TRBV5-1, the J gene TRBJ2-2; D may be TRBD1 (5 bases). Per germline, CDR1 SGHRS and CDR2 YFSETQ. V lost 4 bases, J lost 8 bases, and 15 bases lay in between. CDR3 length: 14 amino acids. CDR3 DNA sequence: TGCGCCAGCAGCGAGACAGTTCTGGGAGGGGAGCTGTTTTTT. The encoded protein is CASSETVLGGELFF.

The sample holds a few counts of this clonotype. The CDR3 reads CASSPQGWVDEKLFF. The CDR3 DNA sequence: TGTGCCAGCAGTCCACAGGGCTGGGTAGATGAAAAACTGTTTTTT. The rearrangement uses TRBV27 and TRBJ1-4, with a possible D match to TRBD1 (6 bases). The CDR3 runs 15 residues. The germline V gene has CDR1 MNHEY and CDR2 SMNVEV (reference sequence). Trimming stripped 5 bases from V and 6 bases from J, with 16 bases between.

In its sample, this clonotype was seen a few times. This chain connects TRBV29-1 to TRBJ2-4; no clear D gene. The length of the CDR3 is 13 residues. Germline assignment: CDR1 SQVTM and CDR2 ANQGSEA. The CDR3 protein is CQEMWVAKNIQYF. CDR3 nucleotides: TGCCAAGAGATGTGGGTAGCCAAAAACATTCAGTACTTC.

The chain couples TRBV20-1 to TRBJ2-7; D call uncertain. V gave up 5 bases and J gave up 4 bases, with 12 bases separating them. The CDR3 loop spans 12 amino acids. Germline V gives CDR1 DFQATT, CDR2 SNEGSKA (reference sequence). CDR3 sequence: CSAVRHRYEQYF. CDR3 coding DNA: TGCAGTGCTGTGAGACATAGGTACGAGCAGTACTTC.

Only a few counts were recorded for this clonotype. The chain couples TRBV4-3 to TRBJ2-6; TRBD2 might be the D (5 bases). The V end lost 0 bases, the J end lost 2 bases, and 11 bases lay between the germline ends. CDR1 and CDR2 (germline): LGHNA, YSLEER. The CDR3 sequence is 17 residues long. CDR3 nucleotide sequence: TGCGCCAGCAGCCAAGACGAGGGAAGGGCTGGGGCCAACGTCCTGACTTTC. It translates to CASSQDEGRAGANVLTF.

The J gene is TRBJ2-5, the V gene TRBV5-1; TRBD2 aligns across 14 bases. The DNA end is a closer match to TRBJ2-7, so the J assignment may be wrong. The CDR3 runs to 16 residues. Germline V gene lookup returns CDR1 SGHRS and CDR2 YFSETQ. The CDR3, as DNA: TGCGCCAGCAGAGGGACTAGCGGGGGCCGAACCTACGAGCAGTACTTC. It is translated as CASRGTSGGRTYEQYF.

This clonotype showed up just a few times. V is TRBV5-5 and J is TRBJ2-1, with D maybe TRBD2 (7 bases). Trimming took 2 bases from V and 2 from J, leaving 11 bases between them. The CDR3 totals 15 residues. From germline, CDR1 is SGHKS and CDR2 YYEKEE (reference sequence). Written as DNA, the CDR3 is TGTGCCAGCAGCTTTGGGGGGGCGGCCTACAATGAGCAGTTCTTC. Amino acid sequence: CASSFGGAAYNEQFF.

The rearrangement uses TRBV25-1 and TRBJ1-1, with 9 bases lining up with TRBD1. Germline V gene data show CDR1 as MGHDK and CDR2 as SYGVNS. The CDR3 length is 16 residues. The trim removed 4 bases at V and 1 base at J, leaving 7 bases unmatched. This CDR3 is CASSVAADRGNTEAFF. DNA of the CDR3: TGTGCCAGCAGTGTAGCCGCGGACAGGGGGAACACTGAAGCTTTCTTT.

The rearrangement uses TRBV4-1 and TRBJ1-2, with D possibly matching TRBD1 (5 bases). V lost 0 bases, J lost 6 bases, and 8 bases lay in between. CDR3 length equals 13 residues. CDR1 and CDR2 from the germline V gene are MGHRA and YSYEKL. CDR3 DNA sequence: TGCGCCAGCAGCCAAGAGGGACTTGATGGCTACACCTTC. It encodes CASSQEGLDGYTF.

There are a few counts of this clonotype. This rearrangement joins TRBV20-1 to TRBJ1-2; no firm D call. This CDR3 spans 15 amino acids. Germline CDR1 is DFQATT and CDR2 is SNEGSKA (reference sequence). V lost 0 bases, J lost 4 bases, and 15 bases lay in between. The CDR3 coding sequence is TGCAGTGCTAGAGATCCCCAGTACCATTCCTATGGCTACACCTTC. Amino acids: CSARDPQYHSYGYTF.

This clonotype was recorded a few times. V is TRBV25-1 and J is TRBJ2-5, with 10 bases identical to TRBD2. The J call could be wrong; TRBJ2-7 is a better fit for the DNA end. The CDR3 extends over 14 amino acids. Germline V gene lookup returns CDR1 MGHDK and CDR2 SYGVNS. This chain's CDR3 is CASSLAGEGSEQYF. The CDR3 DNA follows: TGTGCCAGCAGCCTAGCGGGAGAGGGTTCCGAGCAGTACTTC.

This chain links TRBV12-3 or TRBV12-4 with TRBJ2-3, with D perhaps matching TRBD2 (7 bases). V lost 3 bases and J lost 4, with 17 bases in between. The CDR3 has 16 amino acids. Here the CDR3 reads CASSFPGGPSPDTQYF. The CDR3, as DNA: TGTGCCAGCAGTTTCCCGGGGGGCCCGTCCCCAGATACGCAGTATTTT.

The chain recombines TRBV4-3 with TRBJ1-5; D may be TRBD1 (6 bases). Germline lookup yields CDR1 LGHNA and CDR2 YSLEER. The CDR3 runs to 17 residues. The V end lost 0 bases, the J end lost 2 bases, and 14 bases lay between the germline ends. DNA for the CDR3: TGCGCCAGCAGCCAAGATGGTACGACAGGAGGCAATCAGCCCCAGCATTTT. It translates to CASSQDGTTGGNQPQHF.

This rearrangement joins TRBV12-3 or TRBV12-4 to TRBJ1-5, with 7 nucleotides matching TRBD1. Losses at the gene ends were 2 bases for V and 4 bases for J; bases not matched to a gene: 11. The CDR3 is 17 amino acids. The CDR3 is CASSLSRTGHRNQPQHF. The CDR3 DNA sequence: TGTGCCAGCAGTTTATCAAGGACAGGTCATCGGAATCAGCCCCAGCATTTT.

The chain recombines TRBV18 with TRBJ2-5; 7 bases line up with TRBD1. The V gene's germline CDR1 is KGHSH and CDR2 LQKENI. J gave up 3 bases and V 7 bases, and 11 bases lay outside the gene matches. This CDR3 region has 15 residues. Here the CDR3 reads CASCPAGTAEETQYF. The CDR3 region has the DNA TGTGCCAGCTGCCCAGCAGGGACAGCCGAAGAGACCCAGTACTTC.